A selection of T cell receptor beta chains follows, all from one sample in a study of identical twins. TCRdb re-called the 5' RACE reads with MiXCR, one entry per CDR3 protein. The sample yields about 260,000 distinct CDR3 sequences, 5.5% to 7% seen once. In addition, the sample was reused for a study of yellow fever vaccine responses in identical twins.

Sequencing was done on a sample of memory (CD45RO+) T cells sorted from blood. Receptors were obtained from a woman aged 18-29 years in good health. CDR3s include the opening cysteine and the closing phenylalanine or tryptophan. The order of the fields is D gene, clone size, V gene, J gene, CDR3 protein, CDR3 DNA. The D gene is left open where the match is weak. Only part of the rows carry a size: once, few, many, or a class if the clone is expanded.

>TRBD2|few|TRBV5-1|TRBJ2-3
CASSSRTSGGADTQYF
TGCGCCAGCAGCTCCCGAACTAGCGGGGGTGCTGATACGCAGTATTTT
>TRBD1|NA|TRBV19|TRBJ2-7
CASSPGQGAYEQYF
TGTGCCAGTAGTCCGGGACAGGGGGCCTACGAGCAGTACTTC
>TRBD2|few|TRBV20-1|TRBJ2-3
CSAQVPSGSYTQYF
TGCAGTGCTCAGGTCCCTAGCGGGAGTTATACGCAGTATTTT
>NA|NA|TRBV24-1|TRBJ2-5
CATSDLWAGETQYF
TGTGCCACCAGTGATTTATGGGCTGGGGAGACCCAGTACTTC
>NA|NA|TRBV7-6|TRBJ1-6
CASSSDRTANNSPLHF
TGTGCCAGCAGCTCAGACCGGACAGCCAATAATTCACCCCTCCACTTT
>TRBD1|many|TRBV4-1|TRBJ1-1
CASSQPGTENTEAFF
TGCGCCAGCAGCCAACCCGGGACAGAGAACACTGAAGCTTTCTTT
>NA|few|TRBV29-1|TRBJ1-2
CSVVGGANYGYTF
TGCAGCGTTGTCGGCGGAGCTAACTATGGCTACACCTTC
>TRBD2|many|TRBV12-3/TRBV12-4|TRBJ2-1
CASSPNLAGALYEQFF
TGTGCCAGCAGTCCCAATCTAGCGGGGGCGCTTTATGAGCAGTTCTTC
>NA|few|TRBV5-6|TRBJ2-5
CASSPPVGVYEETQYF
TGTGCCAGCAGCCCACCCGTTGGGGTTTACGAAGAGACCCAGTACTTC
>NA|few|TRBV19|TRBJ2-2
CASSPVRGGGPGELFF
TGTGCCAGTAGTCCCGTCAGGGGGGGTGGCCCCGGGGAGCTGTTTTTT
>NA|few|TRBV6-1|TRBJ2-1
CASSEVGARGQQFF
TGTGCCAGCAGTGAAGTAGGGGCACGGGGTCAGCAGTTCTTC
>NA|few|TRBV28|TRBJ2-7
CASSSEPRQLSSYEQYF
TGTGCCAGCAGCTCCGAACCCCGACAGCTTAGCTCCTACGAGCAGTACTTC
>NA|many|TRBV11-2|TRBJ1-2
CASSANRGPRGYGYTF
TGTGCCAGCAGCGCGAACCGGGGCCCCCGGGGGTATGGCTACACCTTC
>NA|NA|TRBV18|TRBJ2-3
CASSPPVADTQYF
TGTGCCAGCTCACCACCCGTGGCAGATACGCAGTATTTT
>NA|NA|TRBV6-5|TRBJ1-4
CASSYVYNEKLFF
TGTGCCAGCAGTTACGTATATAATGAAAAACTGTTTTTT
>NA|many|TRBV20-1|TRBJ1-4
CSASNEKLFF
TGCAGTGCTAGTAATGAAAAACTGTTTTTT
>TRBD2|NA|TRBV27|TRBJ2-1
CASSLGLAGVSEQFF
TGTGCCAGCAGTTTAGGGCTAGCGGGAGTGAGTGAGCAGTTCTTC
>NA|few|TRBV25-1|TRBJ1-1
CASSEWGGRNTEAFF
TGTGCCAGCAGTGAATGGGGGGGGAGGAACACTGAAGCTTTCTTT
>TRBD1|few|TRBV6-1|TRBJ2-3
CASRWTGGSTDTQYF
TGTGCCAGCAGGTGGACAGGGGGAAGCACAGATACGCAGTATTTT
>TRBD2|NA|TRBV25-1|TRBJ2-7
CASSSAGGASYEQYF
TGTGCCAGCTCTTCGGCGGGGGGGGCGTCCTACGAGCAGTACTTC
>TRBD1|few|TRBV28|TRBJ2-1
CASKGANEQFF
TGTGCCAGCAAGGGGGCCAATGAGCAGTTCTTC
>NA|NA|TRBV24-1|TRBJ2-2
CATSARAEANTGELFF
TGTGCCACCAGTGCGAGGGCGGAGGCGAACACCGGGGAGCTGTTTTTT
>TRBD1|many|TRBV4-1|TRBJ2-7
CASSQVSGTGSYEQYF
TGCGCCAGCAGCCAGGTCTCCGGGACAGGTTCCTACGAGCAGTACTTC
>NA|many|TRBV20-1|TRBJ1-4
CSARWQEKLFF
TGCAGTGCTAGGTGGCAGGAAAAACTGTTTTTT
>NA|few|TRBV7-6|TRBJ1-2
CANLRWGNYGYTF
TGTGCCAACCTTCGTTGGGGCAACTATGGCTACACCTTC
>NA|many|TRBV19|TRBJ2-3
CASSPGGSTDTQYF
TGTGCCAGTAGTCCAGGTGGCAGCACAGATACGCAGTATTTT
>NA|NA|TRBV6-5|TRBJ1-1
CASSYQDTTEAFF
TGTGCCAGCAGTTACCAAGACACCACTGAAGCTTTCTTT
>NA|many|TRBV6-5|TRBJ1-2
CASSYLQQGLGGYTF
TGTGCCAGCAGTTACCTTCAACAGGGTCTTGGCGGCTACACCTTC
>TRBD1|many|TRBV10-1|TRBJ1-2
CASSGDRASGYTF
TGCGCCAGCAGTGGGGACAGGGCGAGTGGCTACACCTTC
>TRBD1|few|TRBV20-1|TRBJ1-2
CSATGTGGPGGYTF
TGCAGTGCTACAGGGACAGGGGGCCCGGGTGGCTACACCTTC
>NA|NA|TRBV6-1|TRBJ2-5
CASSSEVGQTQYF
TGTGCCAGCAGCTCCGAAGTTGGGCAGACCCAGTACTTC
>NA|few|TRBV6-1|TRBJ1-1
CASSEARSMNTEAFF
TGTGCCAGCAGTGAAGCGCGGTCTATGAACACTGAAGCTTTCTTT
>TRBD1|many|TRBV12-3/TRBV12-4|TRBJ1-2
CASSPDRNYGYTF
TGTGCCAGCAGTCCGGACAGGAACTATGGCTACACCTTC
>TRBD2|few|TRBV5-1|TRBJ2-3
CASSRGGSYTDTQYF
TGCGCCAGCAGTAGAGGCGGGAGCTACACAGATACGCAGTATTTT
>NA|NA|TRBV5-6|TRBJ2-7
CASSFKTRAQYF
TGTGCCAGCAGCTTTAAAACCCGCGCGCAGTACTTC
>TRBD1|few|TRBV27|TRBJ1-2
CASSSRHRQGRMDYGYTF
TGTGCCAGCAGCTCTAGACACAGACAGGGAAGAATGGACTATGGCTACACCTTC
>TRBD2|NA|TRBV7-9|TRBJ2-7
CASSSDRGVQYF
TGTGCCAGCAGTTCGGACCGGGGGGTGCAGTACTTC
>NA|NA|TRBV11-2|TRBJ2-7
CASSANLLLASSYEQYF
TGTGCCAGCAGCGCGAACCTCTTACTGGCTAGCTCCTACGAGCAGTACTTC
>NA|many|TRBV12-3/TRBV12-4|TRBJ2-1
CASLRDSPYNEQFF
TGTGCCAGCTTGAGAGACAGCCCTTACAATGAGCAGTTCTTC
>NA|few|TRBV6-5|TRBJ2-3
CASSHRRTAGYFTDTQYF
TGTGCCAGCAGTCACCGTAGGACAGCAGGTTACTTCACAGATACGCAGTATTTT
>NA|NA|TRBV5-1|TRBJ2-3
CASSLGLISTDTQYF
TGCGCCAGCAGCTTGGGACTGATTAGCACAGATACGCAGTATTTT